These 16 T cell receptor beta chains share one sample of origin, sequenced in a study of T cells after yellow fever vaccination. TCRdb passed the 5' RACE reads through MiXCR, listing each CDR3 protein once. The repertoire holds about 300,000 distinct CDR3 sequences, with 3% to 4.5% as singletons. Source: PBMCs, taken 5 days after the yellow fever booster vaccination. The receptors were gathered from a man between 18 and 29 years old who received the YFV17D yellow fever vaccine.

The V call is TRBV9, the J call TRBJ2-2; D assignment may be TRBD1 or TRBD2 (6 bases each). The germline gives CDR1 SGDLS, CDR2 YYNGEE. Trimming shortened V by 5 bases and J by 5 bases, and 19 bases separated the two germline ends. The CDR3 spans 16 residues. CDR3 nucleotides: TGTGCCAGCAGTTGGGGGGCAGGCATCACTACCGGGGAGCTGTTTTTT. It codes for CASSWGAGITTGELFF.

There are many counts of this clonotype. The rearrangement links TRBV9 to TRBJ2-1; possibly TRBD2 for D (6 bases). CDR1 is SGDLS, CDR2 YYNGEE, per germline. The CDR3 runs to 12 residues. Between the trimmed V and J ends, which lost 0 bases and 8 bases, there was a span of 6 bases. CDR3 DNA sequence: TGTGCCAGCAGCGTAGGCGGGGATGAGCAGTTCTTC. This codes for CASSVGGDEQFF.

The rearrangement links TRBV9 to TRBJ1-3; D ambiguous. Germline V gene lookup returns CDR1 SGDLS and CDR2 YYNGEE. The CDR3 spans 15 residues. Trimming cost V 0 bases and J 0 bases, with 7 bases left between them. As DNA, the CDR3 is TGTGCCAGCAGCGTAGCCGGCGACTCTGGAAACACCATATATTTT. Translated: CASSVAGDSGNTIYF.

This chain links TRBV5-1 with TRBJ2-1, with 11 bases aligning to TRBD2. Germline V lookup: CDR1 SGHRS, CDR2 YFSETQ. V dropped 2 bases and J dropped 12; count of bases not matched to a gene: 13. The CDR3 is made up of 16 amino acids. CDR3 in DNA: TGCGCCAGCAGCTTCAGTGGACTAGCGGGTTCAGAGACGCAGTTCTTC. Amino acid sequence: CASSFSGLAGSETQFF.

This clonotype has just a few counts. The J gene is TRBJ2-5, the V gene TRBV11-1; 9 bases map to TRBD2. This CDR3 contains 15 residues. The germline V gene has CDR1 SGHAT and CDR2 FQDESV (reference sequence). V shed 5 bases, J shed 5 bases, and the junction held 9 bases outside the gene matches. CDR3 sequence: CASSSQRGARETQYF. The CDR3 DNA reads as TGTGCCAGCAGCAGTCAGCGGGGGGCTCGGGAGACCCAGTACTTC.

This clonotype showed up many times. The gene calls are TRBV9 and TRBJ2-2, with 10 bases fitting TRBD2. Germline V gives CDR1 SGDLS, CDR2 YYNGEE. This CDR3 contains 16 residues. With V trimmed by 3 bases and J by 2 bases, 4 bases remained unmatched. The CDR3 protein is CASSAPLAGNTGELFF. In DNA, the CDR3 is TGTGCCAGCAGCGCCCCACTAGCGGGAAACACCGGGGAGCTGTTTTTT.

This clonotype appeared a few times. V and J are TRBV29-1 and TRBJ2-5; 8 bases match TRBD2. Germline V gene lookup returns CDR1 SQVTM and CDR2 ANQGSEA. J was trimmed by 2 bases and V by 3 bases; bases with no gene match: 5. This CDR3 spans 14 amino acids. CDR3 nucleotide sequence: TGCAGCGTTGAGCGGGGGGCTGGACAAGAGACCCAGTACTTC. Its protein is CSVERGAGQETQYF.

This clonotype has ten or more counts. V gene TRBV20-1 combines with J gene TRBJ1-1, with unresolved D. CDR1 and CDR2 from the germline V gene are DFQATT and SNEGSKA (reference sequence). The CDR3 contains 13 residues. V dropped 5 bases and J dropped 8 bases, with 18 bases sitting between them. Here the CDR3 DNA reads TGCAGTGCTCAATACCCTTCGACTGGAGAAGCTTTCTTT. Amino acid sequence: CSAQYPSTGEAFF.

This clonotype occurred many times. This chain joins TRBV19 and TRBJ1-1; D possibly corresponds to TRBD1 (5 bases). Trimming cost V 8 bases and J 5 bases, with 15 bases left between them. The CDR3 runs 13 residues. CDR1 and CDR2 from the germline V gene are LNHDA and SQIVND (reference sequence). CDR3 loop: CASLYRIGTEAFF. CDR3 sequence (DNA): TGTGCCAGTTTATACAGGATAGGTACTGAAGCTTTCTTT.

This clonotype appeared a few times. The rearrangement uses TRBV4-2 and TRBJ2-1, with 9 positions matching TRBD2. CDR1 is LGHNA and CDR2 is YNFKEQ in the germline V gene. V trimming: 0 bases; J trimming: 9 bases; junction bases outside the gene matches: 9. CDR3 size: 16 residues. CDR3 protein: CASSQEAGGPGSEQFF. CDR3 coding DNA: TGTGCCAGCAGCCAAGAGGCGGGGGGGCCGGGGAGTGAGCAGTTCTTC.

The V call is TRBV6-1, the J call TRBJ1-1; D is ambiguous. Trimming took 3 bases from V and 1 from J, leaving 15 bases between them. Germline V gene lookup returns CDR1 MNHNS and CDR2 SASEGT. This CDR3 is 16 amino acids long. The CDR3 loop is CASSDDVSRPNTEAFF. The CDR3 region has the DNA TGTGCCAGCAGTGACGATGTAAGTCGGCCGAACACTGAAGCTTTCTTT.

This clonotype was counted many times. The rearrangement uses TRBV12-3 or TRBV12-4 and TRBJ1-2; 8 bases line up with TRBD1. J gave up 4 bases and V 3 bases, and 7 bases lay outside the gene matches. The CDR3 runs to 15 residues. In DNA form, the CDR3 reads TGTGCCAGCAGTTTCTCAGGGGGCCCAGGCTATGGCTACACCTTC. It yields the protein CASSFSGGPGYGYTF.

This clonotype was recorded at least ten times. V is TRBV20-1 and J is TRBJ2-1; 10 nucleotides align to TRBD2. The trim removed 6 bases at V and 3 bases at J, leaving 11 bases unmatched. The CDR3 consists of 16 residues. Germline-derived CDR1 and CDR2 are DFQATT and SNEGSKA (reference sequence). CDR3 DNA: TGCAGTGCAACCATCGGAAGACTAGCGGGCTACAATGAGCAGTTCTTC. Translating it yields CSATIGRLAGYNEQFF.

This clonotype was observed a few times. The V and J genes are TRBV6-5 and TRBJ2-1; TRBD1 matches at 9 bases. V was clipped by 6 bases and J by 7 bases; unmatched bases: 4. There are 13 residues in the CDR3. The germline gives CDR1 MNHEY, CDR2 SVGAGI. The CDR3 region is CASSYRGRNEQFF. In nucleotides, the CDR3 is TGTGCCAGCAGCTACAGGGGGCGAAATGAGCAGTTCTTC.

The chain carries TRBV6-2 or TRBV6-3 and TRBJ2-1; D is unresolved. This CDR3 has 11 residues. The V end was cut by 5 bases, the J end by 7 bases, with 6 bases between. The V gene's germline CDR1 is MNHEY and CDR2 SVGEGT. The CDR3: CASSVRNEQFF. CDR3 nucleotide sequence: TGTGCCAGCAGTGTGAGAAATGAGCAGTTCTTC.

The V call is TRBV18, the J call TRBJ2-2, with TRBD1 matching 10 bases. The trim removed 3 bases at V and 4 bases at J, leaving 2 bases unmatched. CDR3 size: 15 residues. Germline V gene data show CDR1 as KGHSH and CDR2 as LQKENI. CDR3 DNA: TGTGCCAGCTCACCGACAGGGGGCCTCACCGGGGAGCTGTTTTTT. This codes for CASSPTGGLTGELFF.